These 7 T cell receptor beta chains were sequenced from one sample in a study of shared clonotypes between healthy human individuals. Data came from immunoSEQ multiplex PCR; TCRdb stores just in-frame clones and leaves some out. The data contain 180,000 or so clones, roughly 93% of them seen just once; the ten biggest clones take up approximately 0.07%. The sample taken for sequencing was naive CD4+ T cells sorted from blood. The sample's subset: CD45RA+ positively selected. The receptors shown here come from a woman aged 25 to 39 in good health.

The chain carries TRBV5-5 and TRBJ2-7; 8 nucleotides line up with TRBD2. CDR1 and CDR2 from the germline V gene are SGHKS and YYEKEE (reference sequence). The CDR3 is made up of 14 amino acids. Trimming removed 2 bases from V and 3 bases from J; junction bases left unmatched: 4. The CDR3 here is CASSLRTSSYEQYF. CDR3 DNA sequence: TGTGCCAGCAGCTTAAGGACTAGCAGCTACGAGCAGTACTTC.

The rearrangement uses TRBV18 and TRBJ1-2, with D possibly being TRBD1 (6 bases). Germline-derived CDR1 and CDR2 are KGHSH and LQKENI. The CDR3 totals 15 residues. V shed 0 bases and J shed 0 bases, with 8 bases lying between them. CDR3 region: CASSPPTGANYGYTF. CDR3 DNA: TGTGCCAGCTCACCACCGACAGGCGCTAACTATGGCTACACCTTC. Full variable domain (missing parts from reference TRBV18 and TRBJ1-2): NAGVMQNPRHLVRRRGQEARLRCSPMKGHSHVYWYRQLPEEGLKFMVYLQKENIIDESGMPKERFSAEFPKEGPSILRIQQVVRGDSAAYFCASSPPTGANYGYTFGSGTRLTVV.

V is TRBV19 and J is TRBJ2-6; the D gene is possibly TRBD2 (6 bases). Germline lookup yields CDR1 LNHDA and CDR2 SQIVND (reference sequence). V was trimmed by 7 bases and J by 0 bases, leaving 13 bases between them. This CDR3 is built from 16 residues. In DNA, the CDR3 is TGTGCCAGTACGGCGGGACGTAGCTCTGGGGCCAACGTCCTGACTTTC. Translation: CASTAGRSSGANVLTF.

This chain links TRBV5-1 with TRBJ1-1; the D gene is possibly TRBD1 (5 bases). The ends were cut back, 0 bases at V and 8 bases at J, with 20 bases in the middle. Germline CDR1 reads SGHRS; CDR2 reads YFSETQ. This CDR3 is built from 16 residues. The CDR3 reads CASSLAGGSPLSEAFF. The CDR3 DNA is TGCGCCAGCAGCTTGGCTGGGGGATCCCCGCTTTCCGAAGCTTTCTTT.

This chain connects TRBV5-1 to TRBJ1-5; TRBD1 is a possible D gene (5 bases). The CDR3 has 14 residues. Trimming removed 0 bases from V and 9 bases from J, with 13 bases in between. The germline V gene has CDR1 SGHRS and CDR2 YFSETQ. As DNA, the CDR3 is TGCGCCAGCAGCTTGGAGCAGGGAATCCCGCCCCAGCATTTT. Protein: CASSLEQGIPPQHF.

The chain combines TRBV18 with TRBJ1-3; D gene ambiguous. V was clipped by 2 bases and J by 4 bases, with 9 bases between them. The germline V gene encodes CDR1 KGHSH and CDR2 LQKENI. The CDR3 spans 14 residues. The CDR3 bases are TGTGCCAGCTCACCAGCGAGCGGCGGAAACACCATATATTTT. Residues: CASSPASGGNTIYF.

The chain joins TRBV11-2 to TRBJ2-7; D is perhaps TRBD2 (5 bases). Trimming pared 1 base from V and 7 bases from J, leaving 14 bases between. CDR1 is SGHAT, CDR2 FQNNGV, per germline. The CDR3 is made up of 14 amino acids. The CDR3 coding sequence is TGTGCCAGCAGCTTAGCCAGCGGCCTGGGGGAGCAGTACTTC. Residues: CASSLASGLGEQYF.